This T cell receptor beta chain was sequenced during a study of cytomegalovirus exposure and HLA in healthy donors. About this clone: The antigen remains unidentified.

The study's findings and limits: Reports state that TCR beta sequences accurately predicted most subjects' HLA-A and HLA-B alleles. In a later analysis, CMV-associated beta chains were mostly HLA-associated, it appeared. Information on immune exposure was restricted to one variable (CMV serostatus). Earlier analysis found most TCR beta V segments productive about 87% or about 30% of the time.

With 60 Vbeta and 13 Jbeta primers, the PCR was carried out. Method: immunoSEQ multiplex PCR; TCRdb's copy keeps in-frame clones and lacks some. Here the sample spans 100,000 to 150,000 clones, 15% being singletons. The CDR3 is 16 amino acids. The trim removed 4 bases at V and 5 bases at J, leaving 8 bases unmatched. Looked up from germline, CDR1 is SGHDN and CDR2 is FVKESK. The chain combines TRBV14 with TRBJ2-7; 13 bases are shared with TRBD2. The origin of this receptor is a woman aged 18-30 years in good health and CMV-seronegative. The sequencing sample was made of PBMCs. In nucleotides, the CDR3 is TGTGCCAGCAGCCCTTTACTAGCGGGAGGGCCCCACGAGCAGTACTTC. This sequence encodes CASSPLLAGGPHEQYF. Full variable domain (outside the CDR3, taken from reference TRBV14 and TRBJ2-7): EAGVTQFPSHSVIEKGQTVTLRCDPISGHDNLYWYRRVMGKEIKFLLHFVKESKQDESGMPNNRFLAERTGGTYSTLKVQPAELEDSGVYFCASSPLLAGGPHEQYFGPGTRLTVT.